This T cell receptor (beta chain) was found in a study of T cells in Graves' hyperthyroidism and ophthalmopathy. The study's findings and limits: The model anticipated ophthalmopathy a median about six months pre-onset.

Authors of the study amplified TCR beta CDR3 regions from RNA transcripts. The HTBI primer set served for first-round RT-PCR of the TCR CDR3. TCRdb processed the multiplex PCR reads anew with MiXCR; each CDR3 protein has one entry. The sample carries about 510,000 distinct CDR3 sequences, about 45% recorded once. This clonotype was seen at least ten times. What it recognizes is unknown. CDR1 and CDR2 from the germline V gene are SGHNT and YYREEE (reference sequence). Trimming stripped 4 bases from V and 10 bases from J, with 17 bases between. The CDR3 runs 13 residues. The receptor comes from an adult woman with Graves' disease, either hyperthyroidism or ophthalmopathy (not recorded which). The chain combines TRBV5-4 with TRBJ1-1; weak D call: TRBD1 (5 bases). Sequences were obtained from peripheral blood or thyroid tissue (not recorded which). CDR3 protein: CASSPQDTGGAFF. The CDR3 DNA sequence: TGTGCCAGCAGCCCCCAGGACACAGGTGGAGCTTTCTTT.